Listed here are 29 T cell receptor beta chains from one sample, sequenced in a study of beta chain features in type 1 diabetes. Expressed TCRB transcripts were sequenced, since all the RNA that had been isolated was reverse transcribed. Clones were sequenced by immunoSEQ multiplex PCR, and TCRdb holds only the in-frame ones, with some missing. This table holds around 120,000 clones, around 15% found once. Findings and caveats of the study: When Type 1 diabetes patients were examined, their TCRB CDR3s proved moderately but significantly shorter in all four CD4+ subsets.

Antigens for these TCRs are unknown. The sample was central memory CD4+ T cells from blood. These receptors were taken from a man between 18 and 29 years old with type 1 diabetes.

This clone has more than one count but fewer than ten. The rearrangement links TRBV5-6 to TRBJ1-2; no clear D gene. The CDR3 loop spans 13 amino acids. CDR1 and CDR2 (germline): SGHDT, YYEEEE. Deletions cut 7 bases from V and 4 bases from J, with 14 bases between. The CDR3 DNA follows: TGTGCCAGCCATAGGACGCGTTCCTATGGCTACACCTTC. Translation: CASHRTRSYGYTF.

This chain's CDR3 is CSVDSQGFGTDTQYF. In DNA, the CDR3 is TGCAGCGTCGATAGTCAGGGGTTTGGGACAGATACGCAGTATTTT. The chain employs TRBV29-1 and TRBJ2-3; perhaps TRBD1 as D (6 bases). Germline V gives CDR1 SQVTM, CDR2 ANQGSEA. The CDR3 has 15 residues. Trimming cost V 6 bases and J 3 bases, with 19 bases left between them.

This clone was detected only a few times. The rearrangement links TRBV30 to TRBJ1-6, with unresolved D. V dropped 8 bases and J dropped 7 bases, with 18 bases sitting between them. Germline V gene data show CDR1 as GTSNPN and CDR2 as SVGIG (reference sequence). CDR3 length: 14 residues. The CDR3 region has the DNA TGTGCCAAAACAAAAGCGGGGAAAAATTCACCCCTCCACTTT. Its protein is CAKTKAGKNSPLHF.

This clone was seen a handful of times. This chain joins TRBV7-9 and TRBJ1-6, with a tentative D call TRBD1 (5 bases). Germline loops: CDR1 SEHNR, CDR2 FQNEAQ (reference sequence). The V end lost 5 bases, the J end lost 8 bases, and 16 bases lay between the germline ends. The CDR3 loop spans 15 amino acids. The CDR3 nucleotides are TGTGCCAGCAGCAAGATGGGACTGCCCGATTCACCCCTCCACTTT. This translates into CASSKMGLPDSPLHF.

On this clone: Other DNA sequences within the sample encode an identical CDR3. The chain carries TRBV29-1 and TRBJ1-5; TRBD1 might be the D (5 bases). Looked up from germline, CDR1 is SQVTM and CDR2 is ANQGSEA. The CDR3 contains 12 residues. V lost 4 bases and J lost 5, with 9 bases in between. The CDR3 sequence is CSVGGEDQPQHF. In nucleotides, the CDR3 is TGCAGCGTTGGAGGGGAGGATCAGCCCCAGCATTTT.

This chain joins TRBV7-9 and TRBJ2-5; 10 bases align to TRBD1. The germline gives CDR1 SEHNR, CDR2 FQNEAQ (reference sequence). V lost 5 bases to trimming and J lost 2 bases; unmatched junction nucleotides: 8. The CDR3 has 16 amino acids. The CDR3 DNA is TGTGCCAGCAGCCCGTGGACAGGGGGACAACAAGAGACCCAGTACTTC. This sequence encodes CASSPWTGGQQETQYF.

This clone was recorded many times. The chain combines TRBV5-1 with TRBJ1-2; D is unclear. Germline CDR1 reads SGHRS; CDR2 reads YFSETQ. CDR3 length: 14 amino acids. Trimming left V 0 bases short and J 4 bases short, with 10 bases between. CDR3 sequence: CASSLEAEIYGYTF. CDR3 DNA sequence: TGCGCCAGCAGCTTGGAGGCAGAGATCTATGGCTACACCTTC.

This chain connects TRBV4-1 to TRBJ2-5, with 8 bases matching TRBD2. The V segment lost 1 base and the J segment 6 bases; nucleotides outside the gene matches: 13. Germline loops: CDR1 MGHRA, CDR2 YSYEKL. The CDR3 runs 17 residues. The CDR3 is CASSQVAPGGKVKTQYF. DNA of the CDR3: TGCGCCAGCAGCCAAGTGGCCCCGGGGGGGAAGGTAAAGACCCAGTACTTC.

This clone was detected a few times. The V and J genes are TRBV4-3 and TRBJ2-3; D unresolved. From germline, CDR1 is LGHNA and CDR2 YSLEER. V gave up 1 base and J gave up 1 base, with 12 bases separating them. The CDR3 consists of 16 residues. The CDR3 DNA reads as TGCGCCAGCAGCCAAGGGCAGAACCGGGGCACAGATACGCAGTATTTT. It yields the protein CASSQGQNRGTDTQYF.

The V and J genes are TRBV7-9 and TRBJ2-1; D possibly corresponds to TRBD2 (6 bases). This CDR3 has 15 amino acids. Germline CDR1 and CDR2: SEHNR and FQNEAQ (reference sequence). Trimming removed 6 bases at V and 7 bases at J, with 19 bases between. This chain's CDR3 is CASRLPGTPQNEQFF. The CDR3 DNA sequence: TGTGCCAGCAGGCTTCCCGGGACTCCCCAAAATGAGCAGTTCTTC.

This clone was picked up a small number of times. The chain links TRBV2 to TRBJ2-3; the D call may be TRBD1 or TRBD2 (5 bases each). Germline lookup yields CDR1 SNHLY and CDR2 FYNNEI. The CDR3 spans 14 residues. V lost 7 bases and J 2 bases, leaving 13 bases between the germline ends. The CDR3 nucleotides are TGTGCCAGCATGGGGGTAGTGGCCACAGATACGCAGTATTTT. This sequence encodes CASMGVVATDTQYF.

A few counts support this clone. V and J are TRBV29-1 and TRBJ1-4; the match to TRBD1 covers 7 bases. V gave up 3 bases and J gave up 6 bases; unmatched junction bases: 4. The CDR3 is made up of 13 amino acids. CDR1 and CDR2 from the germline V gene are SQVTM and ANQGSEA. DNA of the CDR3: TGCAGCGTTGAGGAGGGGGCGGATGAAAAACTGTTTTTT. It encodes CSVEEGADEKLFF.

The sample holds a few counts of this clone. V usage is TRBV10-3 and J usage is TRBJ2-3; D is possibly TRBD1 (5 bases). Germline V gene lookup returns CDR1 ENHRY and CDR2 SYGVKD. The CDR3 extends over 14 amino acids. Trimming shortened V by 3 bases and J by 4 bases, and 11 bases separated the two germline ends. The CDR3 loop is CAISESRGADTQYF. DNA for the CDR3: TGTGCCATCAGTGAATCAAGGGGCGCAGATACGCAGTATTTT.

This clone has a handful of counts. The J gene is TRBJ1-2, the V gene TRBV19; a weak D match, TRBD1 (6 bases). Germline loops: CDR1 LNHDA, CDR2 SQIVND (reference sequence). V lost 6 bases, J lost 8 bases, and 16 bases lay in between. This CDR3 spans 13 amino acids. In DNA form, the CDR3 reads TGTGCCAGTAGACTCACAGGGACGGACGGCTACACCTTC. It is translated as CASRLTGTDGYTF.

This clone occurred a few times. The chain recombines TRBV30 with TRBJ2-7; D remains unclear. CDR1 GTSNPN and CDR2 SVGIG come from the germline V gene (reference sequence). This CDR3 contains 11 residues. Trimming cost V 1 base and J 7 bases, with 8 bases left between them. The CDR3 DNA is TGTGCCTGGAGTGGCGGTGGGGAGCAGTACTTC. Translated, it gives CAWSGGGEQYF.

This clone has ten or more counts. This chain joins TRBV4-3 and TRBJ2-5, with D maybe TRBD1 (6 bases). V lost 2 bases and J lost 5, with 15 bases in between. The CDR3 runs 15 residues. In germline, CDR1 is LGHNA, CDR2 YSLEER. CDR3 in amino acids: CASSQQTGSGETQYF. In nucleotides, the CDR3 is TGCGCCAGCAGCCAACAAACAGGGTCCGGGGAGACCCAGTACTTC.

The rearrangement links TRBV30 to TRBJ2-5; 10 positions agree with TRBD1. The J call may be mistaken, given a closer DNA end match to TRBJ2-7. Germline CDR1 and CDR2: GTSNPN and SVGIG (reference sequence). The CDR3 loop spans 13 amino acids. The CDR3 region has the DNA TGTGCCAGAAAGGGACAGGGGAATTACGAGCAGTACTTC. Amino acids: CARKGQGNYEQYF.

The chain is built from TRBV15 and TRBJ2-5; D possibly uses TRBD1 or TRBD2 (5 bases each). V gave up 5 bases and J gave up 3 bases, with 16 bases separating them. The CDR3 has 15 amino acids. Germline values: CDR1 LNHNV, CDR2 YYDKDF (reference sequence). CDR3 in DNA: TGTGCCACCAGCGGCATCTCCAGGGACGAAGAGACCCAGTACTTC. It yields the protein CATSGISRDEETQYF.

This rearrangement joins TRBV15 to TRBJ2-1, with a tentative D call TRBD2 (6 bases). The ends were cut back, 4 bases at V and 6 bases at J, with 16 bases in the middle. This CDR3 has 15 residues. In germline, CDR1 is LNHNV, CDR2 YYDKDF (reference sequence). This CDR3 reads CATSNLYGSSNEQFF. The DNA for the CDR3 is TGTGCCACCAGCAACCTTTACGGGAGCTCCAATGAGCAGTTCTTC.

The chain combines TRBV30 with TRBJ1-3; D gene ambiguous. Trimming stripped 7 bases from V and 4 bases from J, with 17 bases between. This CDR3 has 14 residues. The germline V gene has CDR1 GTSNPN and CDR2 SVGIG (reference sequence). The DNA of the CDR3 is TGTGCCTTGACTTTAGGGTCGGCGGGAAACACCATATATTTT. It specifies CALTLGSAGNTIYF.

This clone has just a few counts. The chain employs TRBV15 and TRBJ1-3, with D maybe TRBD1 (6 bases). The CDR3 totals 15 residues. Germline loops: CDR1 LNHNV, CDR2 YYDKDF (reference sequence). V shed 2 bases and J shed 8 bases, with 16 bases lying between them. CDR3 in amino acids: CATSRLAEGGDTIYF. The DNA of the CDR3 is TGTGCCACCAGCAGACTCGCGGAGGGGGGTGACACCATATATTTT.

The genes are TRBV7-9 and TRBJ1-1; D is ambiguous. Germline CDR1 SEHNR, CDR2 FQNEAQ (reference sequence). The CDR3 is 13 amino acids. V shed 2 bases and J shed 3 bases, with 7 bases lying between them. The CDR3 sequence is CASSLSGDTEAFF. CDR3 sequence (DNA): TGTGCCAGCAGCTTATCAGGTGACACTGAAGCTTTCTTT.

This clone was detected only a few times. The genes are TRBV29-1 and TRBJ2-3; no clear D. Germline lookup yields CDR1 SQVTM and CDR2 ANQGSEA. The CDR3 spans 13 residues. Trimming stripped 1 base from V and 4 bases from J, with 9 bases between. In nucleotides, the CDR3 is TGCAGCGTTGAAGGACCAGCCGCAGATACGCAGTATTTT. Translation gives CSVEGPAADTQYF.

The table lists this clone with a few counts. The rearrangement joins TRBV5-1 to TRBJ1-1, with D possibly matching TRBD1 (5 bases). Germline lookup yields CDR1 SGHRS and CDR2 YFSETQ. The germline V and J ends were trimmed by 4 bases and 4 bases, with 14 bases remaining between them. The CDR3 is made up of 14 amino acids. The CDR3 spells CASSKGMGGTEAFF. CDR3 sequence (DNA): TGCGCCAGCAGCAAGGGGATGGGCGGCACTGAAGCTTTCTTT.

This sequence joins TRBV5-4 and TRBJ2-5; D is possibly TRBD1 or TRBD2 (5 bases each). V lost 2 bases and J 1 base, leaving 9 bases between the germline ends. Germline V gene sequence: CDR1 SGHNT, CDR2 YYREEE (reference sequence). The CDR3 has 14 amino acids. CDR3 loop: CASSFQGAQETQYF. In nucleotides, the CDR3 is TGTGCCAGCAGCTTCCAGGGAGCCCAAGAGACCCAGTACTTC.

V is TRBV10-3 and J is TRBJ1-5; D remains unclear. CDR3 length: 16 amino acids. V was cut by 2 bases and J by 3 bases, with 14 bases left in between. Per the germline V gene, CDR1 is ENHRY and CDR2 is SYGVKD. This chain's CDR3 is CAISEPIGRNNQPQHF. In nucleotides, the CDR3 is TGTGCCATCAGTGAGCCAATTGGACGGAACAATCAGCCCCAGCATTTT.

The chain joins TRBV29-1 to TRBJ1-2, with D perhaps matching TRBD1 (5 bases). Per the germline V gene, CDR1 is SQVTM and CDR2 is ANQGSEA. The CDR3 sequence is 13 residues long. Trimming took 4 bases from V and 2 from J, leaving 11 bases between them. CDR3 loop: CSVVGDGNYGYTF. The CDR3 DNA reads as TGCAGCGTTGTAGGGGACGGGAACTATGGCTACACCTTC.

This clone was observed a handful of times. This may come from a read error, since a much larger clone is one base off. The V call is TRBV5-6, the J call TRBJ2-1; D unresolved. This CDR3 has 11 amino acids. Germline V gives CDR1 SGHDT, CDR2 YYEEEE. V gave up 4 bases and J gave up 6 bases, with 5 bases separating them. CDR3 loop: CASSQFNEQFF. The CDR3 DNA reads TGTGCCAGCAGCCAATTCAATGAGCAGTTCTTC. The full variable domain, in which reference TRBV5-6 and TRBJ2-1 provide the parts outside the CDR3, is DAGVTQSPTHLIKTRGQQVTLRCSPKSGHDTVSWYQQALGQGPQFIFQYYEEEERQRGNFPDRFSGHQFPNYSSELNVNALLLGDSALYLCASSQFNEQFFGPGTRLTVL.

This chain links TRBV7-2 with TRBJ2-1; maybe TRBD2 (5 bases). This CDR3 has 15 amino acids. CDR1 is SGHTA and CDR2 is FQGNSA in the germline V gene. V lost 3 bases to trimming and J lost 2 bases, with 11 bases between them. CDR3 sequence reads: CASSLEATTYNEQFF. The CDR3 DNA reads as TGTGCCAGCAGCTTGGAGGCTACAACCTACAATGAGCAGTTCTTC.